This passage covers 27 T cell receptor beta chains from one sample sequenced in a study of cytomegalovirus exposure and HLA in healthy donors. PCR primers comprised 60 Vbeta and 13 Jbeta primers. The table came from immunoSEQ multiplex PCR; TCRdb's copy has only in-frame clones and leaves some out. The table lists 35,000 to 45,000 clones, about 50% of them singletons. The sample was PBMCs. The receptors derive from a human donor in good health.

The J gene is TRBJ1-2, the V gene TRBV18, with D uncertain. Germline assignment: CDR1 KGHSH and CDR2 LQKENI. CDR3 length equals 15 residues. Deletions cut 0 bases from V and 3 bases from J, with 11 bases between. The CDR3: CASSPPNERDYGYTF. The CDR3 nucleotides read TGTGCCAGCTCACCACCTAATGAGAGGGACTATGGCTACACCTTC. Together with reference TRBV18 and TRBJ1-2, the CDR3 gives the full variable domain: NAGVMQNPRHLVRRRGQEARLRCSPMKGHSHVYWYRQLPEEGLKFMVYLQKENIIDESGMPKERFSAEFPKEGPSILRIQQVVRGDSAAYFCASSPPNERDYGYTFGSGTRLTVV.

The gene calls are TRBV4-2 and TRBJ2-3; TRBD2 might be the D (6 bases). Germline CDR1 and CDR2: LGHNA and YNFKEQ. The CDR3 spans 13 residues. Deletions cut 0 bases from V and 5 bases from J, with 6 bases between. CDR3 amino acids: CASSQEGGDTQYF. The CDR3 region has the DNA TGTGCCAGCAGCCAAGAGGGGGGAGATACGCAGTATTTT.

The V and J genes are TRBV6-1 and TRBJ1-2; D gene ambiguous. Deletions cut 8 bases from V and 0 bases from J, with 7 bases between. This CDR3 spans 12 amino acids. Germline CDR1 reads MNHNS; CDR2 reads SASEGT. CDR3 amino acids: CASQRANYGYTF. The DNA of the CDR3 is TGTGCCAGCCAGCGGGCTAACTATGGCTACACCTTC.

The V gene is TRBV28, the J gene TRBJ2-7; TRBD1 agrees at 8 bases. V was clipped by 7 bases and J by 1 base; unmatched bases: 3. Germline assignment: CDR1 MDHEN and CDR2 SYDVKM. This CDR3 comprises 13 residues. The CDR3: CASKGQDSYEQYF. The CDR3 nucleotides read TGTGCCAGCAAGGGACAGGATTCCTACGAGCAGTACTTC.

The chain is built from TRBV10-3 and TRBJ1-1, with D perhaps matching TRBD1 (5 bases). V was shortened by 6 bases and J by 4 bases, with 12 bases between the two germline ends. The CDR3 loop spans 13 amino acids. Germline CDR1 reads ENHRY; CDR2 reads SYGVKD. In DNA form, the CDR3 reads TGTGCCATCAGGGCTGCAAGGGGCACTGAAGCTTTCTTT. Protein: CAIRAARGTEAFF.

The table lists this clone with a few counts. This chain uses TRBV6-6 with TRBJ2-5, with 7 bases that match TRBD1. The CDR3 has 13 amino acids. The germline V gene has CDR1 MNHNY and CDR2 SVGAGI (reference sequence). The CDR3 protein is CALEQGTAGAQYF. The CDR3 DNA reads TGTGCACTAGAACAGGGGACCGCCGGGGCCCAGTACTTC.

A word on this clone: One end of the junction varies from germline; a read error may be responsible. The chain carries TRBV7-7 and TRBJ2-5; D not certain. The CDR3 sequence is 14 residues long. The germline CDR1 and CDR2 sequences are SSHAT and FNYEAQ (reference sequence). The CDR3 DNA follows: TGTGCTAGCAGCCACGGCTCGGGTGGAGAGACCCAGTACTTC. This translates into CASSHGSGGETQYF.

The rearrangement uses TRBV5-1 and TRBJ2-2, with 12 nucleotides matching TRBD2. This CDR3 has 16 amino acids. CDR1 and CDR2 (germline): SGHRS, YFSETQ. V lost 4 bases and J lost 5; bases outside the gene matches: 6. DNA for the CDR3: TGCGCCAGCAGCCCCCCCCTAGCGGGAGGGACCGGGGAGCTGTTTTTT. This codes for CASSPPLAGGTGELFF.

This clone has only a few counts. The gene calls are TRBV6-1 and TRBJ1-2; 8 nucleotides line up with TRBD1. CDR3 length equals 16 residues. From germline, CDR1 is MNHNS and CDR2 SASEGT. After removal of 1 base from V and 6 bases from J, the junction contained 10 bases not matched to a gene. In DNA, the CDR3 is TGTGCCAGCAGTGAAGGAATGGACAGGGCGCCCAATGGCTACACCTTC. As protein: CASSEGMDRAPNGYTF.

The table lists this clone with a few counts. The chain employs TRBV7-3 and TRBJ1-1; unclear D gene. The CDR3 has 15 amino acids. Germline values: CDR1 SGHTA, CDR2 FQGTGA. Trimming shortened V by 1 base and J by 1 base, and 10 bases separated the two germline ends. CDR3: CASSLMLTGNTEAFF. CDR3 sequence (DNA): TGTGCCAGCAGCTTAATGTTGACGGGGAACACTGAAGCTTTCTTT.

The chain has TRBV15 and TRBJ1-5; D perhaps matches TRBD1 (5 bases). CDR3 length equals 12 residues. Germline-derived CDR1 and CDR2 are LNHNV and YYDKDF (reference sequence). Trimming left V 3 bases short and J 11 bases short, with 11 bases between. CDR3 loop: CATSSPTGAQHF. The DNA for the CDR3 is TGTGCCACCAGCAGTCCCACGGGGGCCCAGCATTTT.

The V call is TRBV4-1, the J call TRBJ1-3; 11 bases match TRBD1. The CDR3 has 19 residues. From germline, CDR1 is MGHRA and CDR2 YSYEKL. V trimming: 2 bases; J trimming: 0 bases; junction bases outside the gene matches: 9. DNA for the CDR3: TGCGCCAGCAGCCAACGATCGGGACAGGGGGTAGACTCTGGAAACACCATATATTTT. Amino acid sequence: CASSQRSGQGVDSGNTIYF.

The rearrangement joins TRBV11-2 to TRBJ2-7; D is ambiguous. This CDR3 has 14 residues. V dropped 2 bases and J dropped 0 bases, with 8 bases sitting between them. CDR1 and CDR2 from the germline V gene are SGHAT and FQNNGV. CDR3: CASSLSSVSYEQYF. CDR3 sequence (DNA): TGTGCCAGCAGCTTAAGTTCGGTCTCCTACGAGCAGTACTTC.

The chain uses TRBV6-6 and TRBJ1-2; 12 nucleotides line up with TRBD1. Trimming removed 6 bases from V and 4 bases from J; junction bases left unmatched: 6. The CDR3 has 15 amino acids. Germline CDR1 reads MNHNY; CDR2 reads SVGAGI (reference sequence). DNA of the CDR3: TGTGCCAGCAGCCCCGGGACAGGGGGCGTCTATGGCTACACCTTC. Translated, it gives CASSPGTGGVYGYTF.

The chain links TRBV27 to TRBJ1-5; no reliable D call. In germline, CDR1 is MNHEY, CDR2 SMNVEV (reference sequence). V was cut by 9 bases and J by 4 bases, with 4 bases left in between. The CDR3 is made up of 10 amino acids. DNA for the CDR3: TGTGCCAGTAAAAATCAGCCCCAGCATTTT. Translation gives CASKNQPQHF.

The chain carries TRBV19 and TRBJ2-7; 13 nucleotides align to TRBD2. This CDR3 is 17 amino acids long. Germline-derived CDR1 and CDR2 are LNHDA and SQIVND (reference sequence). V shed 6 bases and J 2 bases; nucleotides not matched to a gene: 10. CDR3 coding DNA: TGTGCCAGTAGCATCGGGACTAGCGGGGAGAGACCCTACGAGCAGTACTTC. It encodes CASSIGTSGERPYEQYF. Based on the CDR3 plus reference TRBV19 and TRBJ2-7, the full variable domain is DGGITQSPKYLFRKEGQNVTLSCEQNLNHDAMYWYRQDPGQGLRLIYYSQIVNDFQKGDIAEGYSVSREKKESFPLTVTSAQKNPTAFYLCASSIGTSGERPYEQYFGPGTRLTVT.

This chain links TRBV4-3 with TRBJ2-5, with TRBD2 as a possible D gene (6 bases). Germline V gene lookup returns CDR1 LGHNA and CDR2 YSLEER. Deletions cut 2 bases from V and 5 bases from J, with 12 bases between. The CDR3 has 14 residues. CDR3 DNA: TGCGCCAGCAGCCAAAGGTGGGGGAGGGAGACCCAGTACTTC. Translated, it gives CASSQRWGRETQYF.

The chain joins TRBV29-1 to TRBJ2-7; D perhaps matches TRBD2 (6 bases). From germline, CDR1 is SQVTM and CDR2 ANQGSEA. The CDR3 runs 13 residues. Trimming cost V 5 bases and J 7 bases, with 18 bases left between them. Here the CDR3 reads CSVPDGPGREQYF. In DNA form, the CDR3 reads TGCAGCGTTCCGGACGGTCCGGGGAGGGAGCAGTACTTC.

This clone showed up just a few times. The genes are TRBV7-6 and TRBJ2-3; no firm D call. The germline gives CDR1 SGHVS, CDR2 FNYEAQ. V was pared by 6 bases and J by 0 bases, with 10 bases between. This CDR3 has 14 residues. CDR3 DNA sequence: TGTGCCAGCAGTTCCGATACTAGCACAGATACGCAGTATTTT. As protein: CASSSDTSTDTQYF.

The chain links TRBV19 to TRBJ2-2, with 7 bases fitting TRBD1. There are 16 residues in the CDR3. V was clipped by 10 bases and J by 5 bases; unmatched bases: 16. Germline CDR1 and CDR2: LNHDA and SQIVND (reference sequence). The CDR3 coding sequence is TGTGCCACCACCTTCCAAGGGGGCGTAAAAACCGGGGAGCTGTTTTTT. Translation: CATTFQGGVKTGELFF.

CDR3 nucleotide sequence: TGCGCCAGCAAGGCGGGCCCAGGAACTTACGAGCAGTACTTC. Its protein is CASKAGPGTYEQYF. The genes are TRBV5-1 and TRBJ2-7; D might be TRBD2 (5 bases). V was clipped by 6 bases and J by 4 bases, with 17 bases between them. Germline assignment: CDR1 SGHRS and CDR2 YFSETQ. CDR3 length: 14 residues.

This clone was seen a handful of times. V usage is TRBV29-1 and J usage is TRBJ2-7, with 9 bases fitting TRBD1. V trimming: 6 bases; J trimming: 2 bases; junction bases outside the gene matches: 5. The CDR3 length is 13 residues. Per the germline V gene, CDR1 is SQVTM and CDR2 is ANQGSEA. CDR3 sequence reads: CSVTDRGTYEQYF. DNA for the CDR3: TGCAGCGTAACGGACAGGGGAACCTACGAGCAGTACTTC.

The chain uses TRBV5-1 and TRBJ2-7; 7 bases are shared with TRBD1. V lost 3 bases to trimming and J lost 4 bases; unmatched junction nucleotides: 4. CDR1 is SGHRS, CDR2 YFSETQ, per germline. This CDR3 is built from 13 residues. In DNA form, the CDR3 reads TGCGCCAGCAGCTCCGGGACAGTTTACGAGCAGTACTTC. This sequence encodes CASSSGTVYEQYF.

J is TRBJ2-7 and V is TRBV7-9; the D gene is possibly TRBD2 (6 bases). Trimming shortened V by 7 bases and J by 2 bases, and 21 bases separated the two germline ends. CDR3 length equals 16 residues. Germline-derived CDR1 and CDR2 are SEHNR and FQNEAQ (reference sequence). The CDR3 is CASTHIGGTVAYEQYF. CDR3 in DNA: TGTGCCAGCACCCACATAGGAGGGACTGTTGCCTACGAGCAGTACTTC.

The chain has TRBV2 and TRBJ2-1; possibly TRBD2 for D (6 bases). The CDR3 has 14 amino acids. Germline CDR1 is SNHLY and CDR2 is FYNNEI. V gave up 5 bases and J gave up 0 bases, with 8 bases separating them. The CDR3 DNA is TGTGCCAGCAGTTACGGGAGCTCCTACAATGAGCAGTTCTTC. Amino acid sequence: CASSYGSSYNEQFF.

The rearrangement links TRBV19 to TRBJ1-1; the D gene is possibly TRBD1 (6 bases). The CDR3 is 13 amino acids. The ends were cut back, 3 bases at V and 7 bases at J, with 12 bases in the middle. CDR1 is LNHDA, CDR2 SQIVND, per germline (reference sequence). Here the CDR3 reads CASSIGQGFEAFF. DNA for the CDR3: TGTGCCAGTAGTATTGGTCAGGGGTTTGAAGCTTTCTTT. Full variable domain (rest looked up from reference TRBV19 and TRBJ1-1): DGGITQSPKYLFRKEGQNVTLSCEQNLNHDAMYWYRQDPGQGLRLIYYSQIVNDFQKGDIAEGYSVSREKKESFPLTVTSAQKNPTAFYLCASSIGQGFEAFFGQGTRLTVV.

The genes are TRBV7-6 and TRBJ2-1; perhaps TRBD2 as D (5 bases). The CDR3 contains 13 residues. Germline assignment: CDR1 SGHVS and CDR2 FNYEAQ. V was shortened by 1 base and J by 10 bases, with 11 bases between the two germline ends. CDR3 in DNA: TGTGCCAGCAGCTTAGTAGGAAAGCGGGAGCAGTTCTTC. Amino acids: CASSLVGKREQFF.